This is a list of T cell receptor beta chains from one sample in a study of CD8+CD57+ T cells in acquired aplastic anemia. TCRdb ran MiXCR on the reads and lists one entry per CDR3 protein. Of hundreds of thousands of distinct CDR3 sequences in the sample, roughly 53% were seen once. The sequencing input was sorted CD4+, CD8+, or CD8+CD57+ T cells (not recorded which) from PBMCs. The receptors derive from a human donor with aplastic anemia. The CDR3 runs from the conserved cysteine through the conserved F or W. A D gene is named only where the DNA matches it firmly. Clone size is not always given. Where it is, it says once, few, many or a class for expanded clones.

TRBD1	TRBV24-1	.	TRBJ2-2	CATSDQQGDVAGELFF	TGTGCCACCAGTGATCAACAGGGGGACGTCGCCGGGGAGCTGTTTTTT
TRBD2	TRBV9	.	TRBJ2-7	CASSISGVPDEQYF	TGTGCCAGCAGCATTAGCGGGGTCCCTGACGAGCAGTACTTC
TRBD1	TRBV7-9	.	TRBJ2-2	CASSPRTGQGTGELFF	TGTGCCAGCTCACCCCGGACAGGCCAGGGCACCGGGGAGCTGTTTTTT
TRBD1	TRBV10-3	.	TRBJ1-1	CAIRDGQGNTEAFF	TGTGCCATCAGAGATGGACAGGGGAACACTGAAGCTTTCTTT
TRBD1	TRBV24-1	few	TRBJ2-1	CATSDPGQGRNEQFF	TGTGCCACCAGTGACCCGGGACAGGGGAGGAATGAGCAGTTCTTC
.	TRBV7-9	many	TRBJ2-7	CASSLEGRATPYEQYF	TGTGCCAGCAGCTTAGAGGGTAGGGCTACCCCCTACGAGCAGTACTTC
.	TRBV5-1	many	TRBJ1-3	CASSLPGDGNTIYF	TGCGCCAGCAGCTTGCCAGGGGATGGAAACACCATATATTTT
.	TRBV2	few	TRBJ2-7	CASSQQGGPSYEQYF	TGTGCCAGTAGTCAACAGGGGGGGCCCTCCTACGAGCAGTACTTC
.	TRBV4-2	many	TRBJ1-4	CASSQGAPNEKLFF	TGTGCCAGCAGCCAGGGGGCGCCCAATGAAAAACTGTTTTTT
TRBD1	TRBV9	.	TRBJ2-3	CASSCRGQGSQDTQYF	TGTGCCAGCAGCTGCAGGGGGCAGGGGTCACAGGATACGCAGTATTTT
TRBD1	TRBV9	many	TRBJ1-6	CASSVGQSSYNSPLHF	TGTGCCAGCAGCGTGGGACAGAGCTCCTATAATTCACCCCTCCACTTT
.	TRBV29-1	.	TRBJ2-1	CSVEGRGDEQFF	TGCAGCGTTGAAGGGCGAGGGGATGAGCAGTTCTTC
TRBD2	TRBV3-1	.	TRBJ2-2	CASSQGRGGRLGELFF	TGTGCCAGCAGCCAAGGACGGGGGGGACGTTTGGGGGAGCTGTTTTTT
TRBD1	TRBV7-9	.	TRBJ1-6	CASSLDRVDSPLHF	TGCGCCAGCAGCTTAGACAGGGTCGATTCACCCCTCCACTTT
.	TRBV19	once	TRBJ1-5	CASGGTGGGNQPQHF	TGTGCCAGCGGGGGGACCGGGGGTGGCAATCAGCCCCAGCATTTT
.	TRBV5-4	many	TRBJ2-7	CASSLGPEQYF	TGTGCCAGCAGCTTGGGTCCCGAGCAGTACTTC